This TCR beta chain is drawn from a study of T cells in Graves' hyperthyroidism and ophthalmopathy. In germline, CDR1 is SGHRS, CDR2 YFSETQ. J was trimmed by 0 bases and V by 0 bases; bases with no gene match: 6. The CDR3 covers 17 residues. What was amplified from RNA transcripts were TCR beta CDR3 regions. Carried out on the TCR CDR3, a first-round RT-PCR used the HTBI primer set. One entry per CDR3 protein, called by TCRdb with MiXCR from the multiplex PCR reads. The sample carries 490,000 or so distinct CDR3 sequences, approximately 22% recorded once. The table lists this clonotype with many counts. Antigen: not known. Ophthalmopathy cases scored 3 or more on the Clinical Activity Score and 4 or more on NOSPECS grade, with duration below 3 months. This sample holds PBMCs from around 9.9 ml fresh peripheral blood. Findings and limits, study-wide: Stable hyperthyroidism was told apart from ophthalmopathy by a model built on 13 V-J features. Blood held most thyroid clonotypes expanded above 0.001 frequency.

The chain uses TRBV5-1 and TRBJ1-1, with TRBD1 matching over 9 bases. This clonotype was obtained from a woman in her 70s with Graves' ophthalmopathy. Material: blood. The CDR3 nucleotides are TGCGCCAGCAGCTTGGGTGGGACAGGGATACTGAACACTGAAGCTTTCTTT. Translated, it gives CASSLGGTGILNTEAFF.